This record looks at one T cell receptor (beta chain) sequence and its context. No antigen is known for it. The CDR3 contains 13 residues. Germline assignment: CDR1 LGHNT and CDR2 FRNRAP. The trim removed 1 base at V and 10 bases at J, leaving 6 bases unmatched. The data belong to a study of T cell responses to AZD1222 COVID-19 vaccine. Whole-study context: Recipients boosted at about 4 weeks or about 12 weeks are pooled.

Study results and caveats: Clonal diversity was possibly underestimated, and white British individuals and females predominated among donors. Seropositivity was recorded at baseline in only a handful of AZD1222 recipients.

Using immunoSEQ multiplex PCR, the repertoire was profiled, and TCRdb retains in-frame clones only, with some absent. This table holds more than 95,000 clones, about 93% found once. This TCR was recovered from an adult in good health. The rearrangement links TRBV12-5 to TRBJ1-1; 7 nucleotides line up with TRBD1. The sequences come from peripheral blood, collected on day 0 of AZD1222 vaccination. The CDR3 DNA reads TGTGCTAGTGGTTTGGACGCAGGGGGAGTAGCTTTCTTT. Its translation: CASGLDAGGVAFF.